These T cell receptor beta chains were read from a single sample in a study of shared clonotypes between healthy human individuals. Libraries were prepared by immunoSEQ multiplex PCR; TCRdb keeps only in-frame clonotypes and omits some of them. The sample consists of around 550,000 clones, about 96% of them appearing once. The sample comprised naive CD4+ T cells sorted from blood. All receptors come from a woman younger than 45 in good health. CDR3s include the opening cysteine and the closing phenylalanine or tryptophan. D genes are given only for firm matches. The size entry is marked missing in some rows and otherwise reads once, few, many or a size class.

cdr3_aa cdr3_nt clone_size j_call v_call d_call
CASSRDRAYEQYF TGTGCCAGCAGTCGGGACAGGGCCTACGAGCAGTACTTC - TRBJ2-7 TRBV7-8 TRBD1
CAWRDRLYGYTF TGTGCCTGGAGGGACAGGTTGTATGGCTACACCTTC few TRBJ1-2 TRBV30 TRBD1
CASSDGTGSYNSPLHF TGTGCCAGCAGTGACGGGACAGGGTCCTATAATTCACCCCTCCACTTT - TRBJ1-6 TRBV28 TRBD1
CASSHRRSSFYGYTF TGTGCCAGCAGCCACCGAAGGAGTTCCTTCTATGGCTACACCTTC - TRBJ1-2 TRBV13 -
CASSLQGYEQYF TGTGCCAGCAGTTTACAGGGCTACGAGCAGTACTTC - TRBJ2-7 TRBV28 -
CASSINGNTIYF TGTGCCAGTAGTATAAATGGAAACACCATATATTTT - TRBJ1-3 TRBV19 -
CASRAQGYEQYF TGTGCCAGCAGGGCCCAGGGCTACGAGCAGTACTTC once TRBJ2-7 TRBV28 -
CATYIKQGNWNGYTF TGTGCCACATATATCAAACAGGGTAACTGGAATGGCTACACCTTC - TRBJ1-2 TRBV27 -
CASTNKGSPQYF TGTGCCAGCACCAACAAGGGGAGTCCGCAGTATTTT - TRBJ2-3 TRBV28 -
CASSQEWLAGWTQYF TGCGCCAGCAGCCAAGAATGGCTAGCGGGGTGGACCCAGTACTTC - TRBJ2-5 TRBV4-1 TRBD2
CASSQEVDRAELSGANVLTF TGTGCCAGCAGCCAAGAGGTGGACAGGGCGGAACTCTCTGGGGCCAACGTCCTGACTTTC - TRBJ2-6 TRBV4-2 TRBD1
CASSVSPGQAGNEQYF TGTGCCAGCAGTGTTTCCCCGGGCCAAGCAGGTAACGAGCAGTACTTC - TRBJ2-7 TRBV2 -
CASSLERQPYGYTF TGTGCCAGCAGCTTAGAGCGGCAGCCCTATGGCTACACCTTC - TRBJ1-2 TRBV5-6 -
CASSLGTGKGSYEQYF TGTGCCAGCAGCTTAGGTACAGGGAAGGGATCCTACGAGCAGTACTTC once TRBJ2-7 TRBV11-2 -
CASSDEKRYNEQFF TGTGCCAGCAGTGACGAAAAGCGGTACAATGAGCAGTTCTTC - TRBJ2-1 TRBV6-1 -
CASSRAGDMANTIYF TGTGCCAGCTCACGTGCAGGGGACATGGCAAACACCATATATTTT - TRBJ1-3 TRBV18 -
CAISVGEDYEQYF TGTGCCATCAGTGTCGGAGAAGACTACGAGCAGTACTTC - TRBJ2-7 TRBV10-3 -
CASSQTEFLTDTQYF TGTGCCAGCAGCCAAACAGAATTCCTGACAGATACGCAGTATTTT - TRBJ2-3 TRBV7-9 -
CASSWGEDTQYF TGCGCCAGCAGCTGGGGGGAAGATACGCAGTATTTT - TRBJ2-3 TRBV5-1 -
CASYSLNQPQHF TGTGCCAGTTACAGCCTCAATCAGCCCCAGCATTTT - TRBJ1-5 TRBV28 -
CASSPRTRWGYTF TGTGCCAGCAGCCCAAGGACAAGGTGGGGCTACACCTTC - TRBJ1-2 TRBV13 -
CASSQETAVMTEAFF TGTGCCAGCAGCCAAGAGACGGCTGTGATGACTGAAGCTTTCTTT - TRBJ1-1 TRBV11-1 -
CASSQTLGRSYEQYF TGTGCCAGCAGCCAAACCTTGGGGAGGTCTTACGAGCAGTACTTC - TRBJ2-7 TRBV14 -
CASRTDTANEKLFF TGTGCCAGCAGAACGGACACGGCTAATGAAAAACTGTTTTTT - TRBJ1-4 TRBV6-5 -
CAISETSGYEQYF TGTGCCATCAGTGAGACTAGCGGGTACGAGCAGTACTTC - TRBJ2-7 TRBV10-3 TRBD2
CASSSAVTSGIHDTQYF TGTGCCAGCAGTTCCGCCGTGACTAGCGGGATCCACGATACGCAGTATTTT - TRBJ2-3 TRBV27 TRBD2
CASFGQDTYEQYF TGTGCCAGCTTTGGACAGGACACCTACGAGCAGTACTTC - TRBJ2-7 TRBV18 TRBD1
CASSPRLADRKDTQYF TGTGCCAGCTCACCACGGCTAGCGGACCGAAAAGATACGCAGTATTTT - TRBJ2-3 TRBV18 TRBD2
CASSRETGGYNEQFF TGCGCCAGCAGCCGAGAGACAGGAGGCTACAATGAGCAGTTCTTC - TRBJ2-1 TRBV5-1 -
CASSLATSRETQYF TGCGCCAGCAGCTTGGCGACTAGCCGCGAGACCCAGTACTTC - TRBJ2-5 TRBV5-1 TRBD2
CASSMAKDSYTDTQYF TGTGCCAGCAGTATGGCGAAAGACTCTTACACAGATACGCAGTATTTT - TRBJ2-3 TRBV28 -
CASSTYRTGLTQKTQYF TGTGCCAGCAGCACGTACAGGACAGGGTTAACCCAGAAGACCCAGTACTTC - TRBJ2-5 TRBV5-6 TRBD1
CASSMGQGIQETQYF TGTGCCAGTAGTATGGGACAGGGGATTCAAGAGACCCAGTACTTC - TRBJ2-5 TRBV19 TRBD1
CSVEVTQGVREQYF TGCAGCGTTGAGGTTACGCAGGGGGTTCGCGAGCAGTACTTC - TRBJ2-7 TRBV29-1 TRBD1
CATSRVEGGGVYEQYF TGTGCCACCAGCAGAGTTGAGGGAGGTGGCGTATACGAGCAGTACTTC once TRBJ2-7 TRBV15 -
CASNEQGPQYEQYF TGTGCCAGCAACGAACAGGGCCCCCAATACGAGCAGTACTTC - TRBJ2-7 TRBV28 -
CAWSPGVNTEAFF TGTGCCTGGAGCCCGGGGGTCAACACTGAAGCTTTCTTT - TRBJ1-1 TRBV30 -
CASRTPGAVTDTQYF TGTGCCAGTAGGACACCAGGGGCCGTAACAGATACGCAGTATTTT - TRBJ2-3 TRBV19 -
CASSQDPLYEQYF TGCGCCAGCAGCCAAGATCCCCTCTACGAGCAGTACTTC - TRBJ2-7 TRBV4-1 -
CASSLALLRDRTYEQYF TGCGCCAGCAGCTTGGCCCTCCTCCGGGACAGAACCTACGAGCAGTACTTC - TRBJ2-7 TRBV5-1 TRBD1
CASGYSGGIYEQYF TGTGCCAGTGGTTATAGCGGAGGGATCTACGAGCAGTACTTC - TRBJ2-7 TRBV28 -
CASSPTGSLMNTEAFF TGTGCCAGCTCACCAACAGGCAGCCTAATGAACACTGAAGCTTTCTTT - TRBJ1-1 TRBV18 -
CASSRQAGYGYTF TGTGCCAGCAGTAGACAGGCGGGATATGGCTACACCTTC - TRBJ1-2 TRBV28 -
CASREGTGRPEQYF TGTGCCAGCAGGGAGGGGACAGGGCGGCCTGAGCAGTACTTC - TRBJ2-7 TRBV28 TRBD1
CASSFGTEETQYF TGCGCCAGCAGCTTTGGAACCGAAGAGACCCAGTACTTC - TRBJ2-5 TRBV5-1 -
CASSWRTGENTEAFF TGCGCCAGCAGCTGGAGGACAGGGGAGAACACTGAAGCTTTCTTT - TRBJ1-1 TRBV5-1 TRBD1
CASSYEGVSLNEQFF TGTGCCAGCAGTTATGAGGGAGTATCTCTGAATGAGCAGTTCTTC once TRBJ2-1 TRBV27 -
CASSPQGVSSYEQYF TGTGCCAGCAGTCCCCAAGGGGTTAGCAGCTACGAGCAGTACTTC - TRBJ2-7 TRBV28 -
CASTPDTTPYEQYF TGTGCCAGCACCCCGGACACCACCCCCTACGAGCAGTACTTC - TRBJ2-7 TRBV6-1 -
CASSGQGNTEAFF TGCGCCAGCTCGGGACAGGGGAACACTGAAGCTTTCTTT - TRBJ1-1 TRBV10-1 TRBD1